The clone carrying this T cell receptor (beta chain) occurred a few times. As yet, its antigen is unknown. The source of the sample is a study of T-cell memory formation after mild COVID-19. Turning to the study itself: Largely donor-specific sequence clusters came from two donors. Whole-study findings and limits: Later expanders leaned CD4+, whereas clones that contracted between day 15 and 85 were balanced CD4/CD8.

One entry per CDR3 protein results from TCRdb running MiXCR on the 5' RACE reads. This sample yields roughly 310,000 distinct CDR3 sequences, of which about 15% are seen a single time; 20% to 25% belongs to the top ten. V lost 5 bases, J lost 8 bases, and 18 bases lay in between. The germline V gene encodes CDR1 SGHAT and CDR2 FQNNGV. The CDR3 runs 14 residues. The chain uses TRBV11-2 and TRBJ2-5; a weak D match, TRBD1 (8 bases). Sample: PBMCs or a T cell subset sorted from them (not recorded which). This clonotype was obtained from a man in his late teens or twenties who had mild COVID-19 (a few samples of this study predate the infection). Cell type and time point are not known. CDR3 sequence reads: CASSQDRGGITQYF. The CDR3 region has the DNA TGTGCCAGCAGCCAAGACAGGGGAGGGATTACCCAGTACTTC. Variable domain in full (rest from reference TRBV11-2 and TRBJ2-5): EAGVAQSPRYKIIEKRQSVAFWCNPISGHATLYWYQQILGQGPKLLIQFQNNGVVDDSQLPKDRFSAERLKGVDSTLKIQPAKLEDSAVYLCASSQDRGGITQYFGPGTRLLVL.